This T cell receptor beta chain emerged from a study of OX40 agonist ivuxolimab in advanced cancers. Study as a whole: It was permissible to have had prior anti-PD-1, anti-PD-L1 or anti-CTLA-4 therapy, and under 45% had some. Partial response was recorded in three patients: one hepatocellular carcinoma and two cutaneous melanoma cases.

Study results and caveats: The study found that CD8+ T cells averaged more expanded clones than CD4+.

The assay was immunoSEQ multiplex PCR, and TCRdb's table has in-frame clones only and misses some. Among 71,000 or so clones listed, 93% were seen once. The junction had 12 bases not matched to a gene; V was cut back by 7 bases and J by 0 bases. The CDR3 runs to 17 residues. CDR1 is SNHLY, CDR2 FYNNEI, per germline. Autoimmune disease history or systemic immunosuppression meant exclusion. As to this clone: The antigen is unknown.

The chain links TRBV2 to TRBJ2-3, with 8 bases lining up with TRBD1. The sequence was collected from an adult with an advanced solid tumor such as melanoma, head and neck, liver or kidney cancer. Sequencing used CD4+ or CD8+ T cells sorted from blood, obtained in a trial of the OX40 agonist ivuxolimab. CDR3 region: CASTLGQGTTSTDTQYF. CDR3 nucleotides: TGTGCCAGCACTCTAGGACAGGGAACTACTAGCACAGATACGCAGTATTTT.